This T cell receptor beta chain was observed in a study of CD8+ T cells in alopecia areata. Sorting from PBMCs produced CD4+ and CD8+ T cells. Germline V gene data show CDR1 as MNHEY and CDR2 as SMNVEV (reference sequence). Losses at the gene ends were 0 bases for V and 3 bases for J; bases not matched to a gene: 3. The CDR3 runs 17 residues. Following extraction, RNA underwent reverse transcription to cDNA, which served as the sequencing template. Profiled with immunoSEQ multiplex PCR; TCRdb holds only in-frame clones, not every one. The data contain roughly 60,000 clones, 44% of them seen just once; the ten biggest clones take up approximately 50%.

The sequenced sample consisted of NKG2D-low CD8+ T cells sorted from blood. This TCR derives from a human donor with alopecia areata. The chain joins TRBV27 to TRBJ1-3; TRBD1 matches 12 bases. The CDR3 DNA follows: TGTGCCAGCAGTTTATCCTGGGACAGGGGGCTTGGAAACACCATATATTTT. Protein: CASSLSWDRGLGNTIYF.